This T cell receptor beta chain was obtained from a study of monozygotic twins with inflammatory bowel disease. The study, taken as a whole, reports: Twin concordance left repertoire similarity unchanged, with limited power a possible explanation for this lack of difference. Among the T cells, different subtypes could not be distinguished. TCRbeta diversity (inverse Simpson) was lower in IBD patients than in healthy co-twins.

In regard to this clonotype: As yet, its antigen is unknown.

The length of the CDR3 is 16 residues. In germline, CDR1 is MDHEN, CDR2 SYDVKM. Every TCR library consumed 3500 ng of total RNA. TCRdb reprocessed the 5' RACE reads, with one entry per CDR3 protein and no DNA. This listing includes fewer than 550,000 distinct CDR3 sequences. This receptor was obtained from a human donor with ulcerative colitis or Crohn's disease, or a healthy co-twin of an affected twin (not recorded which). Material for sequencing was blood. This chain links TRBV28 with TRBJ1-6; TCRdb indicates TRBD1, and absent DNA this call remains unverified. Here the CDR3 reads CASSLVGLGTNSPLHF.